This entry features one T cell receptor beta chain sequence. The data derive from a study of blood T cell repertoires in COVID-19. Using immunoSEQ multiplex PCR, the repertoire was profiled, and TCRdb retains in-frame clones only, with some absent. The data contain almost 95,000 clones, more than 65% of them singletons. The junction had 6 bases not matched to a gene; V was cut back by 3 bases and J by 1 base. CDR1 is KGHDR and CDR2 is SFDVKD in the germline V gene. The CDR3 covers 16 residues. The sample was peripheral blood. This receptor was identified in a man aged 60 to 69 with acute or convalescent COVID-19. The rearrangement links TRBV24-1 to TRBJ2-7; TRBD1 aligns across 9 bases. The CDR3: CATSDADRGDSYEQYF. CDR3 bases: TGTGCCACCAGTGATGCCGACAGGGGGGATTCCTACGAGCAGTACTTC.